The 9 T cell receptor beta chains presented below share a single source sample, sequenced in a study of blood T cell repertoires in COVID-19. Clones were read by immunoSEQ multiplex PCR, and TCRdb kept only the in-frame ones, dropping some. The table has under 350,000 clones, roughly 85% seen once. The sample was peripheral blood. The origin of the receptors is a woman in her 70s with acute or convalescent COVID-19.

The chain has TRBV3-1 (or the pseudogene TRBV3-2) and TRBJ2-3, with 8 bases matching TRBD2. The V gene's germline CDR1 is LGHDT and CDR2 YNNKEL (reference sequence). This CDR3 is 13 amino acids long. The trim removed 10 bases at V and 5 bases at J, leaving 8 bases unmatched. This chain's CDR3 is CATGGGTQDTQYF. CDR3 in DNA: TGTGCCACCGGGGGGGGGACACAAGATACGCAGTATTTT.

Only one count was recorded for this clone. The J gene is TRBJ1-1, the V gene TRBV7-8; maybe TRBD1 (5 bases). Trimming pared 5 bases from V and 5 bases from J, leaving 18 bases between. This CDR3 is built from 15 residues. CDR1 SGHVS and CDR2 FQNEAQ come from the germline V gene. The CDR3 sequence is CASSRGVGLGTEAFF. CDR3 nucleotide sequence: TGTGCCAGCAGCCGGGGGGTGGGCTTGGGAACTGAAGCTTTCTTT.

This clone has only one observation. The rearrangement uses TRBV19 and TRBJ2-1, with 8 nucleotides matching TRBD2. Germline V gives CDR1 LNHDA, CDR2 SQIVND (reference sequence). After removal of 7 bases from V and 7 bases from J, the junction contained 3 bases not matched to a gene. This CDR3 region has 12 residues. CDR3 in amino acids: CASTSSGNEQFF. Written as DNA, the CDR3 is TGTGCCAGTACCTCTAGCGGGAATGAGCAGTTCTTC.

This sequence joins TRBV5-4 and TRBJ1-1; D is ambiguous. Germline values: CDR1 SGHNT, CDR2 YYREEE (reference sequence). The CDR3 contains 14 residues. Trimming removed 1 base at V and 4 bases at J, with 11 bases between. The DNA of the CDR3 is TGTGCCAGCAGCTTGTCGCGGGGAGTCACTGAAGCTTTCTTT. Its translation: CASSLSRGVTEAFF.

For the CDR3, the DNA is TGTGCCAGCAGTTACAGCGACTATGGCTACACCTTC. It translates to CASSYSDYGYTF. The chain uses TRBV6-6 and TRBJ1-2; the D is unclear. V was pared by 2 bases and J by 3 bases, with 4 bases between. Germline V lookup: CDR1 MNHNY, CDR2 SVGAGI (reference sequence). The CDR3 totals 12 residues.

This clone has just a few counts. This chain links TRBV2 with TRBJ2-7; 8 bases are a match to TRBD1. Trimming cost V 6 bases and J 7 bases; bases outside gene matches: 8. The CDR3 runs to 13 residues. Germline V CDR1 and CDR2: SNHLY, FYNNEI. CDR3 bases: TGTGCCAGCAGCCGGACAGGGATGGGAGAGCAGTACTTC. Translation: CASSRTGMGEQYF.

The genes are TRBV6-5 and TRBJ2-5, with D possibly TRBD2 on 6 matching bases. Between the trimmed V and J ends, which lost 5 bases and 4 bases, there was a span of 17 bases. CDR1 MNHEY and CDR2 SVGAGI come from the germline V gene. This CDR3 spans 15 amino acids. The CDR3 loop reads CASSILGGQRETQYF. The CDR3 coding sequence is TGTGCCAGCAGTATCCTCGGAGGGCAGAGAGAGACCCAGTACTTC.

The chain has TRBV7-2 and TRBJ2-3; no reliable D call. V gave up 3 bases and J gave up 1 base, with 5 bases separating them. The CDR3 has 13 amino acids. From germline, CDR1 is SGHTA and CDR2 FQGNSA. In nucleotides, the CDR3 is TGTGCCAGCAGCTTCCGGGGCACAGATACGCAGTATTTT. Its translation is CASSFRGTDTQYF.

The chain has TRBV12-3 or TRBV12-4 and TRBJ1-3; D gene ambiguous. The length of the CDR3 is 13 residues. V lost 6 bases and J 0 bases, leaving 6 bases between the germline ends. The CDR3 reads CASRVSSGNTIYF. The CDR3 DNA reads TGTGCCAGCAGAGTTAGCTCTGGAAACACCATATATTTT.